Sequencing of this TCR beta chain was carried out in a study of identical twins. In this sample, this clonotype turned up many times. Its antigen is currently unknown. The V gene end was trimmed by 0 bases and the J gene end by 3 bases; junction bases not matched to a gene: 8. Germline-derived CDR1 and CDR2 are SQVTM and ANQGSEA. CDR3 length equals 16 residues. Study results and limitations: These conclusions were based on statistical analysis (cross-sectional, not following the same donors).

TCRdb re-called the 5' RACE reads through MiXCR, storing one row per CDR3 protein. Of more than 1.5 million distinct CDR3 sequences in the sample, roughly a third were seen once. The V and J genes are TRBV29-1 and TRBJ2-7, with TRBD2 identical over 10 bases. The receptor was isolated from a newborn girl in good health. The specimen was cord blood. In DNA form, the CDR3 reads TGCAGCGTTGAAGACCCCACTAGCGGGGTTAACTACGAGCAGTACTTC. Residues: CSVEDPTSGVNYEQYF.